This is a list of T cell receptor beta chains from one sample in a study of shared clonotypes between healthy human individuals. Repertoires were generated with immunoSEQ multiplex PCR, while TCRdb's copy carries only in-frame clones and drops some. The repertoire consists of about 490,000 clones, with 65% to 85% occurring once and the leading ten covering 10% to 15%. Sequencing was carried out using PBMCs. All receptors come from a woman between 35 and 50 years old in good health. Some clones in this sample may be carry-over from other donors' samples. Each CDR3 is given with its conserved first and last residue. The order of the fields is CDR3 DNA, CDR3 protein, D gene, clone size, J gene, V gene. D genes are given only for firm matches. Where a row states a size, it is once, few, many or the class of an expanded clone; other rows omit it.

TGTGCCAGCAGCCAAGATCTGGGGCAGCTGACGACTCACAATGAGCAGTTCTTC,CASSQDLGQLTTHNEQFF,-,-,TRBJ2-1,TRBV4-2
TGTGCCAGCAGTTACGGGGACAGTAGCAATCAGCCCCAGCATTTT,CASSYGDSSNQPQHF,TRBD1,-,TRBJ1-5,TRBV6-7
TGTGCCAGCAGCTTGGCTAGCGGGAGACAGTACTTC,CASSLASGRQYF,TRBD2,-,TRBJ2-7,TRBV5-6
TGTGCCAGCTCACCACCGGGCAGGGTCAGCTCCTACGAGCAGTACTTC,CASSPPGRVSSYEQYF,-,-,TRBJ2-7,TRBV18
TGTGCCTCCCGACAGGGTTTAAATGAAAAACTGTTTTTT,CASRQGLNEKLFF,TRBD1,-,TRBJ1-4,TRBV5-4
TGCAGCGTTGAAGATGAGGGCAGGGCAGGCGGCTACACCTTC,CSVEDEGRAGGYTF,-,many,TRBJ1-2,TRBV29-1
TGTGCCTGGAGCCCCGGGAGCGGAAGCAATCAGCCCCAGCATTTT,CAWSPGSGSNQPQHF,-,-,TRBJ1-5,TRBV30
TGCGCCAGCAGCCAAGATGGTCGTCAGGGACTTGCAACTAATGAAAAACTGTTTTTT,CASSQDGRQGLATNEKLFF,-,once,TRBJ1-4,TRBV4-1
TGTGCCAGCAGCCAAGATCTGGGACAGGGGACCTCCGGAAACACCATATATTTT,CASSQDLGQGTSGNTIYF,TRBD1,-,TRBJ1-3,TRBV4-2
TGTGCCAGTGGCACACGGGCTGGTGAGACCCAGTACTTC,CASGTRAGETQYF,-,-,TRBJ2-5,TRBV28
TGTGCCAGCAGCTTAGGCCAACCAGTCACTGAAGCTTTCTTT,CASSLGQPVTEAFF,-,few,TRBJ1-1,TRBV7-6
TGTGCCAGTTCCGTGGGTTCCCTCTACGAGCAGTACTTC,CASSVGSLYEQYF,-,-,TRBJ2-7,TRBV6-5
TGTGCCAGCAGTTTGGGCGGTAACTATGGCTACACCTTC,CASSLGGNYGYTF,-,-,TRBJ1-2,TRBV28
TGTGCCAGCAGTGAAGCTGGGACAGGGGGGAAAGGTGGCTACACCTTC,CASSEAGTGGKGGYTF,TRBD1,few,TRBJ1-2,TRBV6-1
TGTGCCTGGAGTGGAGGCGCCTACGAGCAGTACTTC,CAWSGGAYEQYF,-,-,TRBJ2-7,TRBV30
TGTGCCAGCAGACGACCTAACTATGGCTACACCTTC,CASRRPNYGYTF,-,-,TRBJ1-2,TRBV7-2
TGTGCCAGCAGTTACAGGTCCAGCAATCAGCCCCAGCATTTT,CASSYRSSNQPQHF,-,once,TRBJ1-5,TRBV6-5
TGTGCCAGCAGCGTCCTATCTGGAAACACCATATATTTT,CASSVLSGNTIYF,-,-,TRBJ1-3,TRBV13
TGCGCCAGCAGCTTTTCCCCAAATGAAAAACTGTTTTTT,CASSFSPNEKLFF,-,-,TRBJ1-4,TRBV5-1
TGTGCCATCGGGGCAGGGGAGGTCTATGGCTACACCTTC,CAIGAGEVYGYTF,-,-,TRBJ1-2,TRBV10-3
TGTGCCAGCAGCCAACGATTAGACGAGCAGTACTTC,CASSQRLDEQYF,-,-,TRBJ2-7,TRBV7-9
TGTGCCAGCAGTGACTCGGGCCTAGCCAAGGGCGGGGAGCTGTTTTTT,CASSDSGLAKGGELFF,-,-,TRBJ2-2,TRBV6-4
TGTGCCAGCAGCTCGACGGGACTAGCAAATGAGCAGTTCTTC,CASSSTGLANEQFF,TRBD2,-,TRBJ2-1,TRBV7-2
TGCGCCAGCAGCTTGACCCCCCACGGTGAGCAGTTCTTC,CASSLTPHGEQFF,-,-,TRBJ2-1,TRBV5-1
TGTGCCAGCTCACCAGCGCGGGGGACTAATGAAAAACTGTTTTTT,CASSPARGTNEKLFF,-,once,TRBJ1-4,TRBV18
TGTGCCAGCAGCTTGGCCGTGGGGGAAAGCGAGCAGTACTTC,CASSLAVGESEQYF,-,-,TRBJ2-7,TRBV5-4
TGTGCCAGCAGCCCCCCCGGGGCCCCTGGAAACACCATATATTTT,CASSPPGAPGNTIYF,-,-,TRBJ1-3,TRBV7-9
TGTGCCAGCAGCCCGGGACAGAGGGAGACCCAGTACTTC,CASSPGQRETQYF,TRBD1,-,TRBJ2-5,TRBV27
TGTGCCAGCAGCTTGGGAGGCCGCCGCTCGCAGAACACTGAAGCTTTCTTT,CASSLGGRRSQNTEAFF,-,-,TRBJ1-1,TRBV5-4
TGTGCCAGCAGCAGGGACCCGGGCTACGAGCAGTACTTC,CASSRDPGYEQYF,-,-,TRBJ2-7,TRBV11-1
TGTGCCAGCAGCTTAGATCTCGGGACTAGCGGGAAGGCGGATACGCAGTATTTT,CASSLDLGTSGKADTQYF,TRBD2,-,TRBJ2-3,TRBV11-2
TGTGCCAGCAGTTACTCGAAATTGGGGGCTGAAGCTTTCTTT,CASSYSKLGAEAFF,-,-,TRBJ1-1,TRBV6-5
TGTGCCTGGAGCCCAGGCGGGGCCGAGCAGTACTTC,CAWSPGGAEQYF,-,-,TRBJ2-7,TRBV30
TGTGCCAGCAGCTTGCCGACAGGTGGGACCGGGGAGCTGTTTTTT,CASSLPTGGTGELFF,-,-,TRBJ2-2,TRBV5-4
TGTGCCAGCAGTGGCCCCGGGACGGCCCCGAGCTACACCTTC,CASSGPGTAPSYTF,-,many,TRBJ1-2,TRBV28
TGTGCCAGCAGTTTAAGGGGACAGGGACAGCCCCAGCATTTT,CASSLRGQGQPQHF,TRBD1,once,TRBJ1-5,TRBV6-1
TGTGCCAGCAGTGAAAGGTCCGGCAGGGTCATTGGGACCCAGTACTTC,CASSERSGRVIGTQYF,-,-,TRBJ2-5,TRBV2
TGTGCCAGCAGCTTAGGCGGCCTAGCGGGAGGGCCGGGGAAGACCCAGTACTTC,CASSLGGLAGGPGKTQYF,TRBD2,-,TRBJ2-5,TRBV7-3
TGTGCCAGCAGCTTGCCAGATAACACCGGGGAGCTGTTTTTT,CASSLPDNTGELFF,-,once,TRBJ2-2,TRBV5-4
TGTGCCAGCAGCCCGACGGGGGGCGGAGCTATCCAAGAGACCCAGTACTTC,CASSPTGGGAIQETQYF,-,-,TRBJ2-5,TRBV9